One and the same sample provided the 21 T cell receptor beta chains below, sequenced in a study of blood T cell repertoires in COVID-19. Measured with immunoSEQ multiplex PCR; TCRdb has only the in-frame clones, and not every one. This table has fewer than 300,000 clones, roughly nine tenths appearing once. Sequencing was carried out using peripheral blood. The receptors shown here come from a man between 60 and 75 years old who had recovered from COVID-19.

This clone came up a few times. This sequence joins TRBV6-5 and TRBJ2-1; 12 bases match TRBD1. Germline V CDR1 and CDR2: MNHEY, SVGAGI. V gave up 6 bases and J gave up 10 bases; unmatched junction bases: 7. This CDR3 spans 14 amino acids. CDR3 DNA: TGTGCCAGCAGGCCGGGACAGGGGGCCTGGGAGCAGTTCTTC. Translation gives CASRPGQGAWEQFF.

This clone was counted a single time. The chain uses TRBV7-9 and TRBJ2-1; D might be TRBD2 (7 bases). The CDR3 has 15 amino acids. The V and J ends lost 5 bases and 2 bases respectively, with 13 bases between them. Germline-derived CDR1 and CDR2 are SEHNR and FQNEAQ (reference sequence). The CDR3 protein is CASSPIGGPYNEQFF. CDR3 bases: TGTGCCAGCAGCCCGATCGGGGGGCCCTACAATGAGCAGTTCTTC.

For this clone: At one end the junction does not follow the germline gene, possibly because of a read error. The V call is TRBV7-7, the J call TRBJ2-1; 7 bases match TRBD1. The CDR3 is 13 amino acids. Germline assignment: CDR1 SSHAT and CDR2 FNYEAQ (reference sequence). For the CDR3, the DNA is TGTGCTAGCAGCTTCGGACAGGCGAATGAGCAGTTCTTC. Translated: CASSFGQANEQFF.

V and J are TRBV4-1 and TRBJ1-1; 7 bases are shared with TRBD1. The CDR3 loop spans 16 amino acids. In germline, CDR1 is MGHRA, CDR2 YSYEKL. J lost 1 base, V lost 2 bases, and 7 bases had no gene match. CDR3 DNA: TGCGCCAGCAGCCAAACCCGACAGGGCTGGAACACTGAAGCTTTCTTT. This gives the protein CASSQTRQGWNTEAFF.

This chain joins TRBV14 and TRBJ1-3, with 8 bases matching TRBD1. CDR3 size: 16 residues. The V gene end was trimmed by 1 base and the J gene end by 3 bases; junction bases not matched to a gene: 5. Germline V gene sequence: CDR1 SGHDN, CDR2 FVKESK. Written as DNA, the CDR3 is TGTGCCAGCAGCCAAGTGCAGGGGGCGGGTGGAAACACCATATATTTT. As protein: CASSQVQGAGGNTIYF.

The V call is TRBV21-1, the J call TRBJ2-5; the table gives TRBD2 as D, unverified against the DNA. TRBV21-1 is tagged as a pseudogene. The CDR3 runs 15 residues. In nucleotides, the CDR3 is TGTGCCAGCAGCAAAGGAGTGAGGGGAGGAGAGACCCAGTACTTC. Protein: CASSKGVRGGETQYF.

The rearrangement links TRBV11-2 to TRBJ1-1; D gene uncertain. From germline, CDR1 is SGHAT and CDR2 FQNNGV. This CDR3 is built from 14 residues. Trimming removed 10 bases at V and 3 bases at J, with 18 bases between. Written as DNA, the CDR3 is TGTGCCACGTCTCGTGAGGGCCAGTACACTGAAGCTTTCTTT. It specifies CATSREGQYTEAFF.

This chain uses TRBV6-6 with TRBJ1-5; D gene uncertain. Germline CDR1 reads MNHNY; CDR2 reads SVGAGI (reference sequence). The V end lost 6 bases, the J end lost 7 bases, and 16 bases lay between the germline ends. The CDR3 contains 14 residues. The CDR3 DNA sequence: TGTGCCAGCAGACCTCGGGGAGAGGACCAGCCCCAGCATTTT. Protein sequence: CASRPRGEDQPQHF.

The chain carries TRBV5-1 and TRBJ2-1, with 7 nucleotides matching TRBD2. V lost 4 bases, J lost 5 bases, and 9 bases stayed unmatched. The CDR3 consists of 15 residues. Germline V lookup: CDR1 SGHRS, CDR2 YFSETQ. For the CDR3, the DNA is TGCGCCAGCAGCCCCTTTGCGGGGGTCAACAATGAGCAGTTCTTC. Translation: CASSPFAGVNNEQFF.

The chain employs TRBV6-4 and TRBJ2-2; D possibly corresponds to TRBD2 (6 bases). The CDR3 is 17 amino acids. CDR1 MRHNA and CDR2 SNTAGT come from the germline V gene. The V end was cut by 0 bases, the J end by 6 bases, with 17 bases between. The CDR3 nucleotides read TGTGCCAGCAGTGACTCCCCCGAAACTAGCTCCCCCGGGGAGCTGTTTTTT. It is translated as CASSDSPETSSPGELFF.

This clone occurred once. The chain joins TRBV11-3 to TRBJ2-2, with no clear D. The CDR3 length is 15 residues. CDR1 SGHNT and CDR2 YENEEA come from the germline V gene. Trimming cost V 1 base and J 1 base, with 7 bases left between them. CDR3 nucleotides: TGTGCCAGCAGCTTAGGTACGGTGAACACCGGGGAGCTGTTTTTT. Its protein is CASSLGTVNTGELFF.

The chain is built from TRBV5-1 and TRBJ2-3, with 15 nucleotides matching TRBD2. The germline V gene encodes CDR1 SGHRS and CDR2 YFSETQ. After removal of 4 bases from V and 2 bases from J, the junction contained 17 bases not matched to a gene. The CDR3 has 21 residues. The CDR3 protein is CASSRIEPGLAGGPSTDTQYF. In DNA, the CDR3 is TGCGCCAGCAGCCGTATCGAACCGGGACTAGCGGGGGGACCCTCCACAGATACGCAGTATTTT.

This chain links TRBV6-5 with TRBJ1-2; tentative D call: TRBD1 (6 bases). Germline CDR1 MNHEY, CDR2 SVGAGI. Trimming removed 2 bases from V and 7 bases from J, with 17 bases in between. The CDR3 runs to 15 residues. The CDR3 sequence: CASSYRPGVPRGYTF. CDR3 nucleotides: TGTGCCAGCAGTTACCGTCCAGGGGTCCCCCGTGGCTACACCTTC.

The chain recombines TRBV27 with TRBJ2-2, with a possible D match to TRBD2 (6 bases). V lost 0 bases and J 6 bases, leaving 11 bases between the germline ends. The germline V gene encodes CDR1 MNHEY and CDR2 SMNVEV (reference sequence). This CDR3 has 15 amino acids. CDR3 sequence (DNA): TGTGCCAGCAGTTTATCGACTAGTGGGGCCGGGGAGCTGTTTTTT. It encodes CASSLSTSGAGELFF.

The rearrangement joins TRBV11-2 to TRBJ2-2, with a weak D call TRBD1 (5 bases). The V end lost 6 bases, the J end lost 0 bases, and 14 bases lay between the germline ends. The CDR3 has 16 amino acids. The germline CDR1 and CDR2 sequences are SGHAT and FQNNGV. The chain's CDR3 is CASSQGVGTNTGELFF. The CDR3 coding sequence is TGTGCCAGCAGTCAAGGGGTGGGGACGAACACCGGGGAGCTGTTTTTT.

The CDR3 loop is CASSGQLNTEAFF. DNA of the CDR3: TGCGCCAGCAGCGGACAGCTGAACACTGAAGCTTTCTTT. This chain connects TRBV10-1 to TRBJ1-1; D is possibly TRBD1 (6 bases). V shed 6 bases and J shed 0 bases, with 8 bases lying between them. The CDR3 contains 13 residues. The germline V gene encodes CDR1 WNHNN and CDR2 SYGVQD (reference sequence).

CDR3 region: CASSQDTTDWRNGYTF. For the CDR3, the DNA is TGCGCCAGCAGCCAAGATACTACGGACTGGAGGAATGGCTACACCTTC. The chain has TRBV4-1 and TRBJ1-2; D uncertain. Trimming removed 0 bases at V and 6 bases at J, with 17 bases between. The CDR3 spans 16 residues. Germline CDR1 is MGHRA and CDR2 is YSYEKL.

The chain is built from TRBV18 and TRBJ2-1, with D maybe TRBD2 (5 bases). This CDR3 is built from 15 residues. V was clipped by 3 bases and J by 4 bases, with 13 bases between them. Germline assignment: CDR1 KGHSH and CDR2 LQKENI. CDR3 amino acids: CASSPNPRAYNEQFF. The DNA of the CDR3 is TGTGCCAGCTCACCCAACCCGAGGGCTTACAATGAGCAGTTCTTC. Full variable domain (missing parts from reference TRBV18 and TRBJ2-1): NAGVMQNPRHLVRRRGQEARLRCSPMKGHSHVYWYRQLPEEGLKFMVYLQKENIIDESGMPKERFSAEFPKEGPSILRIQQVVRGDSAAYFCASSPNPRAYNEQFFGPGTRLTVL.

This clone came up once. This chain connects TRBV27 to TRBJ2-2; tentatively, D is TRBD1 (6 bases). The ends were cut back, 0 bases at V and 0 bases at J, with 8 bases in the middle. The CDR3 has 16 amino acids. Germline CDR1 MNHEY, CDR2 SMNVEV (reference sequence). The CDR3 DNA sequence: TGTGCCAGCAGTTTATCGGGGACACCGAACACCGGGGAGCTGTTTTTT. Residues: CASSLSGTPNTGELFF.

This rearrangement joins TRBV12-1 to TRBJ2-1; the table's D call, TRBD1, was not checked against the DNA. TRBV12-1 is assigned pseudogene status. The CDR3 consists of 14 residues. CDR3 loop: CASSSGQGYNEQFF. CDR3 in DNA: TGTGCCAGCAGCTCGGGACAGGGATACAATGAGCAGTTCTTC.

The chain has TRBV5-4 and TRBJ1-2; no firm D call. V dropped 4 bases and J dropped 1 base, with 14 bases sitting between them. The CDR3 is 15 residues long. Germline-derived CDR1 and CDR2 are SGHNT and YYREEE (reference sequence). CDR3 sequence reads: CASSASRGYNYGYTF. CDR3 nucleotide sequence: TGTGCCAGCAGCGCATCACGGGGATATAACTATGGCTACACCTTC.